These 20 T cell receptor beta chains were sequenced from one sample in a study of T cells expressing NK-cell markers. TCRdb derives one entry per CDR3 protein from the 5' RACE reads, leaving out DNA. The specimen's table records a few hundred thousand distinct CDR3 sequences. Sequenced sample: blood T cells: a sorted CD56 or NKG2C T cell subset, CD4+ or CD8+ T cells, or bulk PBMC T cells (not recorded which). Receptors originate from a man aged 18 to 70 in good health.

This rearrangement joins TRBV12-3 or TRBV12-4 to TRBJ2-5; TCRdb's assignment of TRBD1 cannot be checked, as there is no DNA. This CDR3 has 18 amino acids. The chain's CDR3 is CASSLVPWERVKMETQYF.

CDR3 loop: CASREEGHNYGYTF. The chain uses TRBV7-9 and TRBJ1-2. CDR3 size: 14 residues. Germline-derived CDR1 and CDR2 are SEHNR and FQNEAQ (reference sequence).

The rearrangement links TRBV2 to TRBJ2-1; TCRdb names TRBD2, which stays unverified in the absence of DNA. Germline assignment: CDR1 SNHLY and CDR2 FYNNEI. The CDR3 is 12 amino acids. The chain's CDR3 is CASSQTSREQFF.

V and J are TRBV20-1 and TRBJ2-5; the TRBD2 assignment by TCRdb is unverifiable without DNA. There are 16 residues in the CDR3. The germline V gene encodes CDR1 DFQATT and CDR2 SNEGSKA (reference sequence). CDR3 amino acids: CSALGSSGGARETQYF.

The chain recombines TRBV4-1 with TRBJ2-7; there is no DNA to check the TCRdb D call of TRBD1. The CDR3 is made up of 17 amino acids. CDR1 is MGHRA, CDR2 YSYEKL, per germline. The CDR3 sequence is CASSPLPTLSLGDEQYF.

The CDR3 is CASTFRSGGSKETQYF. The gene calls are TRBV12-3 or TRBV12-4 and TRBJ2-5; no DNA is available, so the TRBD1 call from TCRdb remains unchecked. The CDR3 is 16 amino acids.

J is TRBJ1-4 and V is TRBV2; TCRdb's D call, TRBD1, is unchecked because there is no DNA. This CDR3 has 17 amino acids. Germline-derived CDR1 and CDR2 are SNHLY and FYNNEI. The CDR3 region is CASSDPPLTGGDEKLFF.

CDR3 sequence: CSARDGANYNSPLHF. This chain links TRBV20-1 with TRBJ1-6; TCRdb returns TRBD1, unconfirmable since there is no DNA. The germline V gene has CDR1 DFQATT and CDR2 SNEGSKA (reference sequence). The CDR3 consists of 15 residues.

This chain joins TRBV6-1 and TRBJ1-3; TCRdb returns TRBD1, unconfirmable since there is no DNA. The CDR3 runs 17 residues. CDR1 is MNHNS and CDR2 is SASEGT in the germline V gene. The chain's CDR3 is CASRRQGVTSSGNTIYF.

The genes are TRBV20-1 and TRBJ2-2; TCRdb's D call, TRBD2, is unchecked because there is no DNA. The CDR3 covers 17 residues. CDR1 DFQATT and CDR2 SNEGSKA come from the germline V gene (reference sequence). The CDR3 sequence: CSAREASGGARAGELFF.

This rearrangement joins TRBV4-2 to TRBJ2-6; TCRdb's assignment of TRBD2 cannot be checked, as there is no DNA. Germline CDR1 is LGHNA and CDR2 is YNFKEQ. CDR3 length: 20 amino acids. CDR3 protein: CASSQKWASVGGIGANVLTF.

This rearrangement joins TRBV20-1 to TRBJ2-7. CDR1 and CDR2 (germline): DFQATT, SNEGSKA (reference sequence). This CDR3 is 13 amino acids long. CDR3 sequence reads: CSAHKGRADEQYF.

The rearrangement links TRBV4-2 to TRBJ1-2. CDR1 LGHNA and CDR2 YNFKEQ come from the germline V gene. The CDR3 sequence is 14 residues long. The CDR3 reads CASSQARANYGYTF.

The chain combines TRBV18 with TRBJ1-4. From germline, CDR1 is KGHSH and CDR2 LQKENI. The CDR3 spans 14 residues. CDR3 sequence reads: CASSPGLKSEKLFF.

The chain couples TRBV4-2 to TRBJ2-7; without DNA, the TCRdb call of TRBD1 cannot be checked. The germline V gene has CDR1 LGHNA and CDR2 YNFKEQ. The CDR3 contains 16 residues. The CDR3 loop reads CASSQVAGDRAYEQYF.

This chain joins TRBV15 and TRBJ1-4; without DNA, the TCRdb call of TRBD1 cannot be checked. Looked up from germline, CDR1 is LNHNV and CDR2 is YYDKDF (reference sequence). CDR3 length: 14 amino acids. CDR3 protein: CATSRGQLTEKLFF. Full variable domain (missing parts from reference TRBV15 and TRBJ1-4): DAMVIQNPRYQVTQFGKPVTLSCSQTLNHNVMYWYQQKSSQAPKLLFHYYDKDFNNEADTPDNFQSRRPNTSFCFLDIRSPGLGDTAMYLCATSRGQLTEKLFFGSGTQLSVL.

This chain links TRBV20-1 with TRBJ1-2; TCRdb outputs TRBD1, but without DNA this stays unchecked. CDR1 DFQATT and CDR2 SNEGSKA come from the germline V gene (reference sequence). The CDR3 covers 15 residues. This chain's CDR3 is CSASGTGGANYGYTF.

The genes are TRBV6-1 and TRBJ2-3; lacking DNA, the TRBD2 call made by TCRdb goes unchecked. The CDR3 has 14 amino acids. Germline V gene data show CDR1 as MNHNS and CDR2 as SASEGT. CDR3 sequence reads: CASLHSGGTDTQYF.

The gene calls are TRBV7-9 and TRBJ2-1; the D call of TRBD1 rests on TCRdb alone, since no DNA is present to check it. Germline assignment: CDR1 SEHNR and CDR2 FQNEAQ (reference sequence). This CDR3 has 17 residues. The CDR3 here is CASSPVGGAVPYNEQFF. Full variable domain (rest looked up from reference TRBV7-9 and TRBJ2-1): DTGVSQNPRHKITKRGQNVTFRCDPISEHNRLYWYRQTLGQGPEFLTYFQNEAQLEKSRLLSDRFSAERPKGSFSTLEIQRTEQGDSAMYLCASSPVGGAVPYNEQFFGPGTRLTVL.

This chain connects TRBV12-3 or TRBV12-4 to TRBJ2-4; TCRdb lists TRBD1, though no DNA is available to test this call. This CDR3 is built from 16 residues. The CDR3 sequence is CASSLIVVQDFNIQYF.